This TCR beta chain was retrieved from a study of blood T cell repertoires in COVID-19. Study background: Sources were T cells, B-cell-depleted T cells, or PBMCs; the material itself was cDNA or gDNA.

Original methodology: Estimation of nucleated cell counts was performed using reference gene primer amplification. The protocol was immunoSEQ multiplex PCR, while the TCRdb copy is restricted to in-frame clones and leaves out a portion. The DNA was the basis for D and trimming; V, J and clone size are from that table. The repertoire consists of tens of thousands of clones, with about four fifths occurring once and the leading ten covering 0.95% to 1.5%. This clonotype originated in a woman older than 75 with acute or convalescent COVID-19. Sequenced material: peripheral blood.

Written as DNA, the CDR3 is TGTGCCAGCAGCAAAGGAGGGGAAAAACTGTTTTTT. Protein product: CASSKGGEKLFF. The rearrangement joins TRBV21-1 to TRBJ1-4. TRBV21-1 is annotated as a pseudogene. The CDR3 runs to 12 residues.